This passage covers 15 T cell receptor beta chains from one sample sequenced in a study of OX40 agonist ivuxolimab in advanced cancers. Here immunoSEQ multiplex PCR was the method, and the copy in TCRdb shows in-frame clones only, minus some. The repertoire holds tens of thousands of clones, with approximately 91% as singletons. The source material was CD4+ or CD8+ T cells sorted from blood, sampled in a trial of the OX40 agonist ivuxolimab. The receptor set was obtained from an adult with an advanced solid tumor such as melanoma, head and neck, liver or kidney cancer.

The gene calls are TRBV19 and TRBJ1-4; D gene unclear. Between the trimmed V and J ends, which lost 5 bases and 3 bases, there was a span of 7 bases. Per the germline V gene, CDR1 is LNHDA and CDR2 is SQIVND (reference sequence). The CDR3 totals 13 residues. CDR3 amino acids: CASSPGPNEKLFF. CDR3 DNA: TGTGCCAGTAGTCCCGGGCCTAATGAAAAACTGTTTTTT.

This clone has just one count. V is TRBV5-4 and J is TRBJ2-5; 11 positions agree with TRBD2. V gave up 1 base and J gave up 5 bases; unmatched junction bases: 4. The CDR3 extends over 15 amino acids. Germline lookup yields CDR1 SGHNT and CDR2 YYREEE (reference sequence). The CDR3 spells CASSLHTSGSETQYF. As DNA, the CDR3 is TGTGCCAGCAGCTTGCACACTAGCGGGAGTGAGACCCAGTACTTC.

The J gene is TRBJ2-5, the V gene TRBV28; 7 nucleotides align to TRBD1. Trimming cost V 2 bases and J 3 bases; bases outside gene matches: 3. The CDR3 contains 14 residues. CDR1 and CDR2 from the germline V gene are MDHEN and SYDVKM. CDR3 nucleotides: TGTGCCAGCAGTTTAGGGACAGTAGAAGAGACCCAGTACTTC. It specifies CASSLGTVEETQYF.

The V gene is TRBV18, the J gene TRBJ1-3, with 10 bases fitting TRBD1. CDR3 length: 17 residues. The germline V gene has CDR1 KGHSH and CDR2 LQKENI. J gave up 4 bases and V 1 base, and 7 bases lay outside the gene matches. The chain's CDR3 is CASSPLGDRGLGNTIYF. The CDR3 DNA sequence: TGTGCCAGCTCACCACTGGGCGACAGGGGGCTCGGAAACACCATATATTTT.

The CDR3 DNA reads as TGTGCTAGTGCCCTGGAGGGAAACATTCAGTACTTC. This translates into CASALEGNIQYF. The rearrangement uses TRBV12-5 and TRBJ2-4; D is perhaps TRBD2 (6 bases). The CDR3 runs 12 residues. The germline V and J ends were trimmed by 7 bases and 6 bases, with 10 bases remaining between them. In germline, CDR1 is LGHNT, CDR2 FRNRAP.

This clone appeared a single time. J is TRBJ2-7 and V is TRBV6-1; D unclear. V was pared by 4 bases and J by 5 bases, with 18 bases between. CDR3 size: 15 residues. Germline-derived CDR1 and CDR2 are MNHNS and SASEGT. The CDR3, as DNA: TGTGCCAGCAGTGCGTTTTTTGGGAAGGCCGACGAGCAGTACTTC. Translating gives CASSAFFGKADEQYF.

The chain combines TRBV30 with TRBJ2-1; D is undetermined. This CDR3 has 12 amino acids. Germline CDR1 GTSNPN, CDR2 SVGIG (reference sequence). The V and J ends lost 1 base and 7 bases respectively, with 8 bases between them. The CDR3 nucleotides read TGTGCCTGGAGTGACCTTGGGAATGAGCAGTTCTTC. Translated: CAWSDLGNEQFF.

This chain joins TRBV4-1 and TRBJ2-3; 10 nucleotides agree with TRBD2. V lost 0 bases and J lost 2; bases outside the gene matches: 5. Germline-derived CDR1 and CDR2 are MGHRA and YSYEKL. The CDR3 sequence is 17 residues long. The chain's CDR3 is CASSQDKLAGVTDTQYF. The CDR3 region has the DNA TGCGCCAGCAGCCAAGATAAGCTAGCGGGAGTCACAGATACGCAGTATTTT.

This chain uses TRBV4-2 with TRBJ2-3; 8 nucleotides align to TRBD1. With 0 bases clipped from V and 3 bases from J, the junction kept 5 bases outside the gene matches. In germline, CDR1 is LGHNA, CDR2 YNFKEQ. This CDR3 is built from 16 residues. DNA for the CDR3: TGTGCCAGCAGCCAAGAATCAGGGGGCCAGACAGATACGCAGTATTTT. It yields the protein CASSQESGGQTDTQYF.

The V and J genes are TRBV5-1 and TRBJ2-1; 9 bases fit TRBD2. V lost 5 bases, J lost 0 bases, and 0 bases stayed unmatched. The germline CDR1 and CDR2 sequences are SGHRS and YFSETQ. The CDR3 covers 14 residues. CDR3 loop: CASSSGSSYNEQFF. In DNA form, the CDR3 reads TGCGCCAGCAGTAGCGGGAGCTCCTACAATGAGCAGTTCTTC.

By share, this clone ranks as medium-sized. V and J are TRBV14 and TRBJ2-7, with D perhaps matching TRBD1 (5 bases). V was trimmed by 4 bases and J by 2 bases, leaving 12 bases between them. The CDR3 length is 14 residues. Germline CDR1 SGHDN, CDR2 FVKESK. The CDR3 region has the DNA TGTGCCAGCAGCCCAGGGATACCGACCTACGAGCAGTACTTC. This encodes CASSPGIPTYEQYF.

The chain has TRBV9 and TRBJ2-1; 8 nucleotides match TRBD2. Germline-derived CDR1 and CDR2 are SGDLS and YYNGEE. The CDR3 is 15 residues long. The trim removed 3 bases at V and 4 bases at J, leaving 6 bases unmatched. This CDR3 reads CASSATSEVYNEQFF. The CDR3 nucleotides read TGTGCCAGCAGCGCGACTAGCGAAGTATACAATGAGCAGTTCTTC. The full variable domain, completed using reference TRBV9 and TRBJ2-1, is DSGVTQTPKHLITATGQRVTLRCSPRSGDLSVYWYQQSLDQGLQFLIQYYNGEERAKGNILERFSAQQFPDLHSELNLSSLELGDSALYFCASSATSEVYNEQFFGPGTRLTVL.

Of note for this clone: The junction shows a germline mismatch at one end, possibly a read error. V gene TRBV9 combines with J gene TRBJ2-2, with D perhaps TRBD2 (5 bases). CDR1 SGDLS and CDR2 YYNGEE come from the germline V gene. This CDR3 is 15 amino acids long. The DNA of the CDR3 is TGTGCCAGCAGCGGTCCGTCCGGGAACGCCGGGGAGCTGTTTTTT. It codes for CASSGPSGNAGELFF.

V is TRBV4-1 and J is TRBJ1-2, with 8 bases aligning to TRBD1. The CDR3 spans 18 residues. The V segment lost 6 bases and the J segment 0 bases; nucleotides outside the gene matches: 15. The germline V gene has CDR1 MGHRA and CDR2 YSYEKL. CDR3 amino acids: CASSLNNRGSLTNYGYTF. The CDR3 DNA reads TGCGCCAGCAGTTTGAATAACAGGGGGTCCCTTACTAACTATGGCTACACCTTC.

V and J are TRBV11-1 and TRBJ2-1; D call uncertain. CDR3 length equals 12 residues. Germline CDR1 is SGHAT and CDR2 is FQDESV (reference sequence). Trimming took 1 base from V and 12 from J, leaving 10 bases between them. CDR3 loop: CASSLERVTQFF. CDR3 DNA sequence: TGTGCCAGCAGCTTAGAAAGGGTGACGCAGTTCTTC.